Listed here is a single T cell receptor beta chain. The data were obtained in a study of blood T cell repertoires in COVID-19. At the level of the study: Sites in the United States, Italy and Spain provided acute and convalescent COVID-19 samples. The analysed material was cDNA or gDNA that came from T cells, B-cell-depleted T cells, or PBMCs.

Enrolled through a virtual design, the participants were between about 18 and 100 years of age and came from about two dozen US areas. Two consecutive negative NP/OP PCR tests, clearance, or resolved symptoms defined Cohort 3 recovery. Generated by immunoSEQ multiplex PCR, the TCRdb table keeps only in-frame clones and is missing some. This sample has roughly 310,000 clones; about 92% occur once, and the top ten carry roughly 2.6%. The germline V gene has CDR1 MNHEY and CDR2 SVGAGI. V shed 0 bases and J shed 9 bases, with 12 bases lying between them. This CDR3 spans 14 amino acids. The sample consisted of PBMCs or T cells enriched from blood (not recorded which). This TCR was sampled from a man in his 60s who had recovered from COVID-19. The V and J genes are TRBV6-5 and TRBJ1-3; TRBD1 might be the D (5 bases). This CDR3 reads CASSYSYRTGTIYF. The CDR3 nucleotides read TGTGCCAGCAGTTACTCGTACAGGACGGGCACCATATATTTT.